Sequencing of this TCR beta chain was carried out in a study of CD8 T cells in Susac syndrome. Reverse transcription of about 0.45 to 1 ug RNA was carried out with random hexamers. TCRdb reprocessed the immunoSEQ multiplex PCR reads via MiXCR and lists one record per CDR3 protein. The table includes over 95,000 distinct CDR3 sequences, approximately 91% detected once. As concerns this clonotype: Its specificity is unknown.

Sequencing of TCR beta drew on CD8+ and CD4+ T cells from blood. The authors negatively isolated CD8+ and CD4+ T cells and FACS-enriched TEMRA cells. V shed 0 bases and J shed 5 bases, with 12 bases lying between them. Germline V gene data show CDR1 as SGDLS and CDR2 as YYNGEE. The CDR3 is 15 amino acids. Broader study findings: The study admitted that it had a relatively small number of individuals in its TCR sequencing and HLA analysis.

The sample taken for sequencing was CD4+ T cells from PBMCs. The sequence was obtained from a human donor in good health. The gene calls are TRBV9 and TRBJ2-1; TRBD2 is a possible D gene (5 bases). The CDR3 sequence is CASSVDGGRNNEQFF. Here the CDR3 DNA reads TGTGCCAGCAGCGTAGATGGAGGTAGAAACAATGAGCAGTTCTTC.